Shown below are 15 T cell receptor beta chains from a single sample sequenced in a study of response to subunit inactivated influenza vaccine. TCRdb re-analysed the RT-PCR reads in MiXCR, keeping a single row per CDR3 protein. The sample has fewer than 550,000 distinct CDR3 sequences, about 25% seen once; the top ten hold about 1.9%. This sample comprised CD4+ T cells sorted from PBMCs, obtained about 5 days after vaccination. All receptors derive from a man in his fifties or sixties who received an inactivated influenza vaccine.

The sample holds a few counts of this clonotype. This chain links TRBV7-9 with TRBJ1-1; D possibly corresponds to TRBD1 (5 bases). In germline, CDR1 is SEHNR, CDR2 FQNEAQ (reference sequence). The V gene lost 0 bases and the J gene lost 3 bases, with 14 bases spanning the gap. The CDR3 length is 16 residues. CDR3 loop: CASSLASAGSDTEAFF. The CDR3 coding sequence is TGTGCCAGCAGCTTAGCCTCGGCAGGGTCGGACACTGAAGCTTTCTTT.

This clonotype has only one observation. The V and J genes are TRBV5-1 and TRBJ1-2, with 7 bases matching TRBD1. The ends lost 4 bases at V and 4 bases at J; junction bases unmatched: 4. CDR3 length: 13 residues. The germline V gene encodes CDR1 SGHRS and CDR2 YFSETQ. The CDR3 DNA is TGCGCCAGCAGCACGGGACAGAGCTATGGCTACACCTTC. Its translation: CASSTGQSYGYTF.

There are a few counts of this clonotype. The chain recombines TRBV9 with TRBJ2-7; 10 bases agree with TRBD2. Germline CDR1 reads SGDLS; CDR2 reads YYNGEE. This CDR3 is 14 amino acids long. The J segment lost 5 bases and the V segment lost 0 bases, leaving 2 bases of the junction unmatched. The CDR3 nucleotides read TGTGCCAGCAGCGTAGCTAGCGGGAGTCACGAGCAGTACTTC. Protein product: CASSVASGSHEQYF.

The rearrangement links TRBV12-3 or TRBV12-4 to TRBJ1-5; D unclear. CDR3 length equals 13 residues. The ends were cut back, 10 bases at V and 5 bases at J, with 15 bases in the middle. In nucleotides, the CDR3 is TGTGCCACCCAGACCCGTGTCGATCAGCCCCAGCATTTT. This translates into CATQTRVDQPQHF.

This clonotype has a count of ten or more. V and J are TRBV5-1 and TRBJ2-7; no reliable D call. The CDR3 is 16 amino acids. Trimming took 4 bases from V and 3 from J, leaving 20 bases between them. Germline V CDR1 and CDR2: SGHRS, YFSETQ. CDR3 residues: CASSTGTAVDSYEQYF. CDR3 in DNA: TGCGCCAGCAGCACCGGCACAGCCGTGGATAGCTACGAGCAGTACTTC.

This clonotype showed up just a few times. This chain links TRBV7-9 with TRBJ2-7; a possible D gene is TRBD1 (6 bases). The germline V and J ends were trimmed by 3 bases and 1 base, with 10 bases remaining between them. The germline CDR1 and CDR2 sequences are SEHNR and FQNEAQ (reference sequence). The CDR3 has 14 amino acids. CDR3 nucleotide sequence: TGTGCCAGCAGCTTCCGGGACAATTCCTACGAGCAGTACTTC. Translation gives CASSFRDNSYEQYF.

This clonotype was observed at least ten times. The chain combines TRBV7-2 with TRBJ2-7, with 11 bases aligning to TRBD2. CDR1 and CDR2 (germline): SGHTA, FQGNSA. J was trimmed by 3 bases and V by 3 bases; bases with no gene match: 10. CDR3 size: 17 residues. The CDR3 DNA reads as TGTGCCAGCAGCTTCGGTATGGGACTAGCGGCCTACTACGAGCAGTACTTC. Amino acid sequence: CASSFGMGLAAYYEQYF.

This clonotype was detected only a few times. The chain recombines TRBV7-8 with TRBJ1-1; no definite D call. This CDR3 comprises 14 residues. Trimming removed 3 bases at V and 0 bases at J, with 8 bases between. Germline assignment: CDR1 SGHVS and CDR2 FQNEAQ. CDR3 loop: CASSLAPMNTEAFF. For the CDR3, the DNA is TGTGCCAGCAGCTTGGCACCCATGAACACTGAAGCTTTCTTT.

This chain uses TRBV4-3 with TRBJ2-7; D is uncertain. The CDR3 runs 15 residues. The V gene's germline CDR1 is LGHNA and CDR2 YSLEER. V dropped 1 base and J dropped 2 bases, with 12 bases sitting between them. The CDR3 region has the DNA TGCGCCAGCAGCCAAGGATCCGTTGGTACCTACGAGCAGTACTTC. This encodes CASSQGSVGTYEQYF.

This clonotype occurred a few times. The chain is built from TRBV20-1 and TRBJ2-1, with TRBD1 matching 7 bases. This CDR3 is built from 11 residues. Germline V gene data show CDR1 as DFQATT and CDR2 as SNEGSKA (reference sequence). In DNA, the CDR3 is TGCATGGGTCGAGGGGGCACTGAGCAGTTCTTC. It encodes CMGRGGTEQFF.

There are a few counts of this clonotype. This chain joins TRBV2 and TRBJ1-2, with D uncertain. V shed 5 bases and J shed 4 bases, with 8 bases lying between them. Germline assignment: CDR1 SNHLY and CDR2 FYNNEI. The CDR3 sequence is 12 residues long. The CDR3 loop reads CASSPYAYGYTF. DNA of the CDR3: TGTGCCAGCAGTCCGTACGCCTATGGCTACACCTTC.

The rearrangement uses TRBV11-2 and TRBJ2-5; D is undetermined. V was pared by 3 bases and J by 0 bases, with 20 bases between. The CDR3 is made up of 18 amino acids. Per germline, CDR1 SGHAT and CDR2 FQNNGV. This chain's CDR3 is CASSLGIYLGGDQETQYF. CDR3 nucleotide sequence: TGTGCCAGCAGCTTGGGGATATACTTGGGTGGGGACCAAGAGACCCAGTACTTC. Supplemented by reference TRBV11-2 and TRBJ2-5, the full variable domain reads EAGVAQSPRYKIIEKRQSVAFWCNPISGHATLYWYQQILGQGPKLLIQFQNNGVVDDSQLPKDRFSAERLKGVDSTLKIQPAKLEDSAVYLCASSLGIYLGGDQETQYFGPGTRLLVL.

This clonotype was recorded many times. V and J are TRBV5-1 and TRBJ2-5, with 9 bases that match TRBD1. The germline V gene has CDR1 SGHRS and CDR2 YFSETQ. With 4 bases clipped from V and 4 bases from J, the junction kept 5 bases outside the gene matches. CDR3 length equals 14 residues. The CDR3 here is CASSPDRGGETQYF. The CDR3 nucleotides are TGCGCCAGCAGCCCGGACAGGGGAGGAGAGACCCAGTACTTC. The full variable domain, rest sourced from reference TRBV5-1 and TRBJ2-5, is KAGVTQTPRYLIKTRGQQVTLSCSPISGHRSVSWYQQTPGQGLQFLFEYFSETQRNKGNFPGRFSGRQFSNSRSEMNVSTLELGDSALYLCASSPDRGGETQYFGPGTRLLVL.

This clonotype was recorded many times. This rearrangement joins TRBV20-1 to TRBJ1-6, with D perhaps matching TRBD1 (6 bases). The CDR3 has 17 amino acids. The germline gives CDR1 DFQATT, CDR2 SNEGSKA (reference sequence). V was pared by 0 bases and J by 6 bases, with 18 bases between. CDR3 bases: TGCAGTGCTAGAGATCTACAGGGACTATCTCTTAATTCACCCCTCCACTTT. Amino acid sequence: CSARDLQGLSLNSPLHF.

This chain connects TRBV29-1 to TRBJ2-3; D perhaps matches TRBD2 (6 bases). Between the trimmed V and J ends, which lost 6 bases and 5 bases, there was a span of 18 bases. The length of the CDR3 is 14 residues. Per germline, CDR1 SQVTM and CDR2 ANQGSEA. The chain's CDR3 is CSVSAEGLGDTQYF. DNA for the CDR3: TGCAGCGTAAGCGCGGAGGGCCTAGGAGATACGCAGTATTTT.